This T cell receptor (beta chain) was captured by sequencing in a study of T cell responses to AZD1222 COVID-19 vaccine. For the study at large: The study pooled second doses at about 4 or about 12 weeks. Study-level findings and limits: Donors were largely white British and mainly female; clonal diversity was possibly underestimated. Of the AZD1222 recipients, only 5 or 6 were seropositive at baseline. Regions left unmutated in variants are reportedly the target of nearly half of spike-specific TCRs.

A word on this clone: Its antigen is undetermined.

Some clones are missing from TCRdb's copy, which holds only in-frame ones; the method was immunoSEQ multiplex PCR. This sample carries 150,000 or so clones, 93% of them seen once, and the ten largest clones take more than 0.8%. The CDR3 has 16 residues. The germline gives CDR1 KGHSH, CDR2 LQKENI. V was trimmed by 1 base and J by 0 bases, leaving 10 bases between them. This TCR derives from an adult in good health. The rearrangement joins TRBV18 to TRBJ1-5; D unresolved. The starting material was peripheral blood, obtained on day 0 of AZD1222 vaccination. The DNA for the CDR3 is TGTGCCAGCTCACCACAGTCCATTTATAGCAATCAGCCCCAGCATTTT. Amino acid sequence: CASSPQSIYSNQPQHF.